What follows describes a single TCR beta chain. Its antigen is unknown. No quality values exist for individual bases; no much larger clone is one base distant. The cohort consisted of hundreds of healthy bone marrow donors. Cohort members were all nominally healthy when sampled, although unrecorded immune exposures were likely present. The donor tested CMV seropositive, placing the donor among the roughly 270 seropositive members of the cohort. Every donor gave a peripheral blood sample, and the peripheral blood mononuclear cells from that sample were used for TCR beta sequencing. The Qiagen DNeasy Blood Extraction Kit was used to extract genomic DNA from the blood cell samples. From cysteine to phenylalanine, the CDR3 is 16 amino acids long. The entry retains the CDR3 DNA only, 48 bases that are in frame from base 1. CDR1 and CDR2, looked up from the germline V gene, are LGHNA and YSLEER. Trimmed from V: 0 bases; trimmed from J: 4 bases; junction bases lacking a gene match: 5.

This specimen comes from a study of cytomegalovirus exposure and HLA in healthy donors (dated by TCRdb to 2016 to 2017). With respect to the entire study: An earlier analysis of several hundred of the donors reported approximately 260 Gb of sequence data and around 100 million unique TCR beta sequences obtained from roughly 180 million T cells. Among the 398 genotyped donors, 75% to 90% belonged to the genetic ancestry cluster associated with self-reported Caucasian donors. A later analysis re-examined previously published TCR beta repertoires from more than 650 donors and added high-resolution HLA genotyping to investigate patterns of TCR occurrence. High-throughput TCR immunosequencing, statistical association of individual TCRs with disease status, and machine learning were combined to predict cytomegalovirus infection status. Genome-wide SNP genotypes for about three fifths of the roughly 670 donors were used in a later genetic analysis, which treated that subset as a discovery cohort. An early release covering around 630 HLA-typed donors comprised about 310 gigabases of sequencing data and around 86 million unique TCR sequences. HLA typing included class I and class II loci at four-digit resolution. The study profiled the T cell repertoires of fewer than 850 subjects by immunosequencing and related them to cytomegalovirus serostatus. The number of typed donors differed by locus: roughly 620-640 for A, B, C, DRB1 and DQB1; some 500 for DQA1; 606 for DPA1; and about 450 for DPB1. All discovery cohort repertoires had been generated using a single sequencing platform. An earlier analysis of 587 of the donors used high-throughput TCR beta sequencing to judge whether each TCR beta V gene segment behaved as functional or pseudogenic. The aim of the study was to test whether cataloging public T cell receptors could identify signatures of past pathogen exposure. In the later analysis, no new phenotypic data were used to find candidate immune exposures; instead, reliance was placed on TCR beta sequences and their occurrence across donors. In addition to the first cohort of 650 to 800 subjects, a separate validation cohort of approximately 120 different subjects was used. Alongside the repertoire data, information on donor age, sex, ethnicity and CMV serostatus was compiled. Among about 410 genotyped donors of the cohort, an average of around 220,000 unique TCR beta nucleotide sequences was sequenced per donor, of which 15% to 20% were non-productive. About five DR-DQ haplotypes were treated as single units for association and clustering because of strong linkage in the cohort. Results and caveats for the whole study, not just this receptor: A later genetic analysis reported fewer N-insertions in productive TCRs among donors in an Asian-associated ancestry cluster than the roughly 670-donor mean. Linkage disequilibrium might explain the correlated functional status among segregating V segments, but an unknown experimental factor could not be excluded. In this cohort, only TCR beta chains were sequenced, and detectable features were limited by the absence of alpha or paired-chain data. The presence/absence analyses assumed that sequencing depth was roughly uniform across donors, and that assumption may not be true. Several of the top co-occurrence clusters appeared to be linked to parvovirus B19, influenza, CMV and Epstein-Barr virus, according to a later analysis. Because counts were too low, seventeen rarely observed V segments, including chromosome 9 orphons, were excluded from the earlier analysis of 500 to 700 of the donors. The study gave a list of 150 to 200 TCR beta chains associated with cytomegalovirus. A further reported finding was that TCR beta sequences accurately predicted the HLA-A and HLA-B alleles for most subjects in the first cohort. In a later analysis, HLA-associated TCR beta chains showed more clonal expansion and lower generation probabilities than non-associated chains that were equally common. Because some donors lacked HLA typing at each locus, the association tests relied only on the typed subset. In vitro tests confirmed that a few of the cytomegalovirus-associated TCR beta chains recognize cytomegalovirus antigens. Cytomegalovirus status was reported to be diagnosed by the classifier with high specificity and sensitivity in both the original and validation cohorts. Some IMGT-functional V segments, including TRBV6-2 and TRBV6-3, could not be told apart with the 87-base-pair reads, so those segments were excluded. For the cohort, immune exposure information was limited to CMV serostatus. Strong co-occurrence of HLA alleles, especially DR and DQ, made assigning TCR associations to individual alleles difficult. In a later analysis, most CMV-associated TCR beta chains were found to appear HLA-restricted, with HLA associations seemingly driven largely by CMV exposure. In a later analysis, around 15,000 TCR beta sequences were associated with specific HLA alleles at a false discovery rate of 0.05. In a later analysis, TCR association rates were found to vary across HLA loci, with the most associated TCRs seen for DRB1 alleles and the fewest for HLA-C alleles. Most TCR sequences were observed very rarely across donors, whereas some public TCRs were present in many individuals. The authors suggested that the approach could potentially be extended to other disease states and immunological phenotypes. V-gene and J-gene trimming of TCR beta chains was associated with a missense DCLRE1C variant in a later genetic analysis, and the association was replicated in an independent cohort. A group of highly shared sequence variants was considered likely to be a technical artifact of the sequencing pipeline. In an earlier analysis of around 600 of the donors, most TCR beta V segments appeared in productive rearrangements about 87% or about 30% of the time, broadly matching IMGT annotations.

The library was built by means of the immunoSEQ multiplex PCR assay. A mixture of 60 forward primers for TCR Vbeta segments and 13 reverse primers for TCR Jbeta segments was used in the multiplex PCR. The CDR3 region of rearranged TCR beta genes was amplified from genomic DNA by a multiplex PCR assay. The Illumina HiSeq System was used to sequence the amplified TCR beta libraries as 87-base-pair reads. Per the authors' processing: Across the 670 or so repertoires, a later analysis counted 78 million or so unique TCR beta chains, around 10 million of which were shared by at least two donors. To remove PCR and sequencing errors, raw reads were error-corrected and collapsed into unique sequences using a nearest-neighbor algorithm that merged closely related sequences. V, D and J gene segments were assigned by aligning CDR3 sequences to IMGT reference sequences. For a sequence to be retained, a match of at least six nucleotides to both a V gene segment and a J gene segment was required. Rearrangements were called productive when the CDR3 lacked stop codons and stayed in frame with V and J; all others were non-productive. CDR3 was defined by IMGT convention, running from the second conserved V-encoded cysteine to the conserved J-encoded phenylalanine. In an earlier analysis of 550 to 650 of the donors, sequences lacking an unambiguous match to a single V gene segment were excluded. In an earlier analysis of 500 to 750 of the donors, V segments were called functional above 56.7% productive rearrangements and were called segregating when the between-donor standard deviation exceeded 5%. A statistical classification framework was built to diagnose cytomegalovirus status from the catalog of TCR beta chain sequences. In a later analysis, TCR nucleotide sequences were compared against IMGT/GENE-DB human TR gene sequences so that V and J genes could be assigned. The TCRdist pipeline was used in a later analysis to assign CDR3 sequences and most-parsimonious VDJ recombination scenarios. In a later analysis, each TCR beta chain was defined by its CDR3 amino acid sequence together with its V-gene family, and reads without a unique V-gene family were excluded. In a later analysis, nearly 600 highly shared, low-generation-probability nucleotide sequences were removed to address suspected cross-contamination and a sequencing artifact. In a later analysis, a clonal expansion index was calculated for each public chain from normalized within-repertoire ranks of inferred template counts. A later analysis computed generation probabilities with a VDJ recombination model fitted to out-of-frame rearrangements, and checked the results against IGoR. A later analysis scored TCR-TCR, TCR-HLA and TCR-CMV co-occurrence with hypergeometric tests, applying a repertoire-size bias correction to TCR pairs. In a later analysis, false discovery rates were estimated by permuting HLA or CMV assignments 20 times. In a later analysis, co-occurring TCRs were grouped using DBSCAN, with TCRdist sequence similarity added in when clustering inside HLA-allele-positive subsets. For co-occurrence clustering, repertoires with fewer than 30,000 or more than 120,000 public chains were excluded, along with roughly 5 repertoires with anomalous nucleotide sharing. Not all clones reach the TCRdb copy of this immuneACCESS table, which keeps in-frame sequences only. Checked studies attribute under half of the gap to unresolved V genes and leave the rest unexplained. Clonal size and the V and J genes are those of that table, whereas D and trimming came from the DNA. The sample table lists fewer than 120,000 clones, over 60% of them with a count of one. The top ten clones comprise about an eighth of the sample.

The sequence links TRBV4-3 to TRBJ2-7; 11 of the junction bases match TRBD2. The sample comprised PBMCs. The sequence was obtained from a man aged 25-40 years in good health and CMV-seropositive. CDR3 sequence: CASSQEYSGGAYEQYF. The DNA reads as follows: TGCGCCAGCAGCCAAGAGTATAGCGGGGGGGCATACGAGCAGTACTTC.